This TCR beta chain derives from a study of blood T cell repertoires in COVID-19. Background on the study: Spain, Italy and the United States supplied samples that represented acute and convalescent COVID-19.

Germline V gene lookup returns CDR1 KGHSH and CDR2 LQKENI. This CDR3 has 13 residues. V lost 6 bases to trimming and J lost 6 bases, with 12 bases between them. Some clones are missing from TCRdb's copy, which holds only in-frame ones; the method was immunoSEQ multiplex PCR. The sample has approximately 260,000 clones; over 80% are singletons. Patients in Seattle were enrolled during active infection, then followed longitudinally. The rearrangement links TRBV18 to TRBJ1-5, with D tentatively TRBD1 (6 bases). The receptor comes from a woman in her seventies with COVID-19, enrolled during active disease. Specimen: peripheral blood. In nucleotides, the CDR3 is TGTGCCAGCTCCTCGGGGGGCGGTCAGCCCCAGCATTTT. Translating it yields CASSSGGGQPQHF.